This T cell receptor beta chain was identified in a study of tumor-infiltrating lymphocytes in oesophageal squamous cell carcinoma. The CDR3 totals 15 residues. Trimming took 5 bases from V and 4 from J; bases not matched to a gene: 8. Germline-derived CDR1 and CDR2 are MNHGY and SAAAGT. TCRdb redid the calling of the PCR reads with MiXCR, one entry per CDR3 protein. The data contain 8,500 to 11,000 distinct CDR3 sequences, 63% of them seen just once; the ten biggest clones take up around 27%. The clonotype originates from a female donor with esophageal squamous cell carcinoma. Specimen: esophageal tumor tissue. This rearrangement joins TRBV6-8 to TRBJ2-5, with 9 nucleotides matching TRBD2. CDR3 in DNA: TGTGCCAGCAGTGTTAGCGGGGGATTTGGAGAGACCCAGTACTTC. It yields the protein CASSVSGGFGETQYF.